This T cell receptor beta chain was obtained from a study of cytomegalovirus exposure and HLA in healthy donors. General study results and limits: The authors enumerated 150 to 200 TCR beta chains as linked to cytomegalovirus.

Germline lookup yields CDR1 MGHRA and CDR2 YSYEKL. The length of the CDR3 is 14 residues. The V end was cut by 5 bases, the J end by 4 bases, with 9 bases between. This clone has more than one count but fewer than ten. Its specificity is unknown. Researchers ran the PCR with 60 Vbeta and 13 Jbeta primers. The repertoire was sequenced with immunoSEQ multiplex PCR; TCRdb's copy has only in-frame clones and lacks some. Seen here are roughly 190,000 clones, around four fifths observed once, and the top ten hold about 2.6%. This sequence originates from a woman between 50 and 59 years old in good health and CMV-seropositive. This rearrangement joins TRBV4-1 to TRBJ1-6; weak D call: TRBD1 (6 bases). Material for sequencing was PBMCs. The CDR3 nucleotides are TGCGCCAGCAGCTACACAGGGTATAATTCACCCCTCCACTTT. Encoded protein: CASSYTGYNSPLHF.